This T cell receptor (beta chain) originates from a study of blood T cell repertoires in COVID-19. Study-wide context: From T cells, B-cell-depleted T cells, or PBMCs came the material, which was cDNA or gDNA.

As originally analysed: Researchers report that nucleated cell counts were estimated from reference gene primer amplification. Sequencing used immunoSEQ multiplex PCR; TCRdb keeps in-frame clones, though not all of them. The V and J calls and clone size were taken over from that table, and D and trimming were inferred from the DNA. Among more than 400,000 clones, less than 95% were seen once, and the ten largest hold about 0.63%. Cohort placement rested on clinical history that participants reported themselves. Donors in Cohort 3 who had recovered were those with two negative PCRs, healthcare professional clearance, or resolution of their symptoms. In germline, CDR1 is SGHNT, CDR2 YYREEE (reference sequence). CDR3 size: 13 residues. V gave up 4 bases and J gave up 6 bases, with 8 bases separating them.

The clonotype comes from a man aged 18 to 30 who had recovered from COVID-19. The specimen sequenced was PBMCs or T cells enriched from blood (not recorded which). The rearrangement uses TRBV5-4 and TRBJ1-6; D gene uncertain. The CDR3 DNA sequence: TGTGCCAGCAGCATAGAAATTAATTCACCCCTCCACTTT. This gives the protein CASSIEINSPLHF.